These T cell receptor beta chains were read from a single sample in a study of blood T cell repertoires in COVID-19. TCRdb's copy holds only in-frame clones and misses some; the assay was immunoSEQ multiplex PCR. This table holds about 180,000 clones, roughly 82% found once. The sequencing input was PBMCs or T cells enriched from blood (not recorded which). These receptors were taken from a man aged 50-59 years who had recovered from COVID-19. Both conserved end residues are part of each CDR3. D genes are given only for firm matches. Part of the rows lack a size; the others show once, few, many or a class for expanded clones.

clone size,J gene,V gene,D gene,CDR3 DNA,CDR3 protein
-,TRBJ1-6,TRBV3-1/TRBV3-2,TRBD1,TGTGCCAGCAGCCAAGCAACAGGGGGCGCAGGTTCACCCCTCCACTTT,CASSQATGGAGSPLHF
-,TRBJ1-5,TRBV10-2,TRBD1,TGCGCCAGCAGTGAGTCACAGGGGGAAGACAATCAGCCCCAGCATTTT,CASSESQGEDNQPQHF
-,TRBJ2-5,TRBV2,-,TGTGCCAGCAGATCTTCGGTGGAGGAGACCCAGTACTTC,CASRSSVEETQYF
-,TRBJ1-5,TRBV4-1,-,TGCGCCAGCAGCCAAGATTCAGGCAGGTCGGGCAATCAGCCCCAGCATTTT,CASSQDSGRSGNQPQHF
-,TRBJ1-1,TRBV6-5,-,TGTGCCAGCAGTTACTATGGGCGCATGAACACTGAAGCTTTCTTT,CASSYYGRMNTEAFF
few,TRBJ2-7,TRBV7-9,TRBD2,TGTGCCAGCAGCTTATCCGGCCAGCGGGACTACGAGCAGTACTTC,CASSLSGQRDYEQYF
-,TRBJ2-7,TRBV3-1/TRBV3-2,TRBD2,TGTGCCAGCAGCCAAGCCCGGGGGGGCCACTACGAGCAGTACTTC,CASSQARGGHYEQYF
-,TRBJ2-1,TRBV19,-,TGTGCCAGTAGTATAGTCCCGGGGGTTCCTGAGCAGTTCTTC,CASSIVPGVPEQFF
-,TRBJ2-7,TRBV20-1,-,TGCAGTGCTAGTCGGCCAGGCCTATCCTACGAGCAGTACTTC,CSASRPGLSYEQYF
once,TRBJ2-1,TRBV5-1,TRBD1,TGCGCCAGCAGCAGAGGACAGGGCTTCTACAATGAGCAGTTCTTC,CASSRGQGFYNEQFF
-,TRBJ2-3,TRBV10-3,TRBD2,TGTGCCAGGAGACTAGCGGGGGGGCGGGATACGCAGTATTTT,CARRLAGGRDTQYF
-,TRBJ2-1,TRBV2,-,TGTGCCAGCAGGCGGACACTTACGCAGTTCTTC,CASRRTLTQFF
-,TRBJ1-1,TRBV14,-,TGTGCCAGCAGCCCTCTCGGCGGGGGCTCAGCTTTCTTT,CASSPLGGGSAFF
once,TRBJ1-4,TRBV28,-,TGTGCCAGCAGACCTCACGGGGTTCCGACTAATGAAAAACTGTTTTTT,CASRPHGVPTNEKLFF
once,TRBJ1-4,TRBV2,-,TGTGCCAGCAGCCTCGGGACAACTAATGAAAAACTGTTTTTT,CASSLGTTNEKLFF
-,TRBJ2-1,TRBV18,-,TGTGCCAGCTCGGGGGGCAATGAGCAGTTCTTC,CASSGGNEQFF
-,TRBJ2-7,TRBV6-5,TRBD1,TGTGCCAGCAGCTCCGGGACAGGGAGTCGGGGGCAGTACTTC,CASSSGTGSRGQYF
-,TRBJ2-5,TRBV7-2,-,TGTGCCAGCAGCCTCGCGCGGCAAGAGACCCAGTACTTC,CASSLARQETQYF
-,TRBJ1-2,TRBV5-1,TRBD1,TGCGCCAGCAGCTCAGGACAGGCTTTGGGGTATGGCTACACCTTC,CASSSGQALGYGYTF
-,TRBJ1-2,TRBV6-5,-,TGTGCCAGCAGTTACACAGGGAACTATGGCTACACCTTC,CASSYTGNYGYTF
-,TRBJ1-4,TRBV5-1,TRBD1,TGCGCCAGCAGCACAACCGGGACAGGGAATGAAAAACTGTTTTTT,CASSTTGTGNEKLFF
-,TRBJ1-6,TRBV2,TRBD1,TGTGCCGGTGGGACAGGGGATAAGGCCCTCCACTTT,CAGGTGDKALHF
-,TRBJ2-2,TRBV5-4,TRBD2,TGTGCCAGCAGCTTGGACCTAGCGGTGAACACCGGGGAGCTGTTTTTT,CASSLDLAVNTGELFF
-,TRBJ1-2,TRBV6-2/TRBV6-3,-,TGTGCCAGCAGTTACGAGAGGTCAGGCTACACCTTC,CASSYERSGYTF
-,TRBJ1-4,TRBV18,-,TGTGCCAGCTCATCGACAGGCCGTATTGAAAAACTGTTTTTT,CASSSTGRIEKLFF
-,TRBJ2-3,TRBV29-1,-,TGCAGCGTCGCCTCTGCGGGGGCTAGCACAGATACGCAGTATTTT,CSVASAGASTDTQYF
-,TRBJ1-2,TRBV28,-,TGTGCCAGCAGTTTACCCGCAAACGCGTATGGCTACACCTTC,CASSLPANAYGYTF